This T cell receptor beta chain was recovered during a study of blood T cell repertoires in COVID-19 (dated by TCRdb to the early 2020s). Looking at the study overall: Samples from collaborators originated in the United States, Italy and Spain and spanned both the acute and convalescent phases of COVID-19. The repertoires were released in a freely available public database intended as a resource for research on the immune response to SARS-CoV-2. Subjects who had been exposed to COVID-19, were actively infected with it, or had recovered from it provided the deeply sampled blood TCRbeta repertoires that made up the dataset. The samples were drawn from the first 160 participants of the ongoing ImmuneRACE study and from roughly 1,300 subjects provided by 6 global collaborators. Nearly every sample came with metadata listing a de-identified subject ID, COVID-19 status, age in years and sex. HLA class I and class II types, where available, came from metadata supplied by the sample provider rather than from assay-based typing. The material from the prospective study consisted of cDNA or gDNA derived from T cells, B-cell-depleted T cells, or PBMCs. On the study overall, not on this receptor specifically: Clinical and demographic metadata were provided uncurated, with the amount varying by source and participant.

The CDR3 holds 15 amino acids from the cysteine to the phenylalanine. Solely the CDR3 DNA is kept, with 45 bases framed from the first base. V drops 3 bases and J drops 5 bases, leaving 11 bases in between. From a lookup of the germline V gene (reference sequence), CDR1 and CDR2 are LNHDA and SQIVND. Remarks on this clone: Its antigen remains undetermined. Base qualities are not recorded, but no much larger clone differs from it by a single base.

The immunoSEQ Assay, a bias-controlled multiplex PCR, was used to amplify TCRbeta CDR3 regions from genomic DNA. The authors processed their data as follows. The number of nucleated cells in each sample was estimated from the amplification of reference gene primers within the assay. To quantify the absolute abundance of each unique TCRbeta CDR3 rearrangement, sequence reads were collapsed and filtered. Productive Simpson clonality was computed per sample as the square root of Simpson's diversity index over productive rearrangements. Entries here come from immuneACCESS through TCRdb and include only in-frame sequences with V and J called. Some clones fail to appear in such tables; in the studies checked, an unresolved V gene covers under half of the shortfall, and the cause of the remainder is unknown. V and J calls plus clone size are reproduced from that table; the DNA served to infer D and trimming. A total of 55,000 to 65,000 clones appear in this sample, roughly 90% of them only once. The ten largest account for about a tenth of the sample.

The collaborating institutions used their own protocols to collect whole blood in K2EDTA tubes. For TCRbeta analysis, collaborators shipped samples in one of three forms: frozen whole blood, isolated PBMCs, or DNA extracted from either of those sample types. The TCR originated in a human donor with acute or convalescent COVID-19. The donor label of this sample is uncertain. Sequencing was carried out using peripheral blood. The chain joins TRBV19 to TRBJ1-6, with TRBD1 as a weak D call on 6 bases. DNA sequence: TGTGCCAGTAGTATGCGCGCAGGGGATAATTCACCCCTCCACTTT. This yields the protein CASSMRAGDNSPLHF.